This T cell receptor (beta chain) was identified during a study of cytomegalovirus exposure and HLA in healthy donors. CDR1 and CDR2 (germline): SGHNT, YYREEE (reference sequence). The CDR3 spans 14 residues. V was clipped by 1 base and J by 6 bases, with 12 bases between them. The study ran its PCR with 60 Vbeta and 13 Jbeta primers. The table came from immunoSEQ multiplex PCR; TCRdb's copy has only in-frame clones and leaves some out. The table has approximately 110,000 clones, under 85% seen once. Input material: PBMCs. V usage is TRBV5-4 and J usage is TRBJ2-3; D is unresolved. The sequence came from a middle-aged woman in good health and CMV-seropositive. CDR3 sequence (DNA): TGTGCCAGCAGCTTGACCAAGCGTACGGATACGCAGTATTTT. Its protein is CASSLTKRTDTQYF.